The clone carrying this T cell receptor (beta chain) occurred many times. The authors ran a second PCR of roughly 6 to 11 cycles using a sample-barcoded 5' primer and a J-beta primer mix. A template-switch adaptor that had 12 random nucleotides put a tag on each cDNA molecule. Every sample produced at least 2.5 million CDR3-containing paired-end reads. One entry per CDR3 protein, called by TCRdb with MiXCR from the 5' RACE reads. The sample comprises 850,000 to 1,300,000 distinct CDR3 sequences, 40% to 45% of which are singletons, and about 20% rests with the top ten. This entry is derived from a study of blood T cells in healthy people across ages. The CDR3 is made up of 14 amino acids. The ends lost 1 base at V and 0 bases at J; junction bases unmatched: 0. Germline lookup yields CDR1 DFQATT and CDR2 SNEGSKA (reference sequence).

The receptor was derived from an older woman in good health. Sequencing was carried out using blood. The rearrangement joins TRBV20-1 to TRBJ2-4, with 7 bases matching TRBD2. The DNA for the CDR3 is TGCAGTGCTAGAGTAGCGGGAGCCAAAAACATTCAGTACTTC. Translation gives CSARVAGAKNIQYF.